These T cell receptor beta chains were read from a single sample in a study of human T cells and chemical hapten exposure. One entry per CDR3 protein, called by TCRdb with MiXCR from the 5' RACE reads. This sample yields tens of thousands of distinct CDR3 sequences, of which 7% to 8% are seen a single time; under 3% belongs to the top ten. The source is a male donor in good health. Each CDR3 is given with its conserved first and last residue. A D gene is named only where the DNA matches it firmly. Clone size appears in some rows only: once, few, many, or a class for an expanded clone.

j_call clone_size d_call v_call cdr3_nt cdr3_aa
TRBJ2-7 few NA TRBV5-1 TGCGCCAGCAGCCCGGAGAGTACCTACGAGCAGTACTTC CASSPESTYEQYF
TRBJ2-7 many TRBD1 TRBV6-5 TGTGCCAGCAGTACGGGACAGGGAAGTCTGTACGAGCAGTACTTC CASSTGQGSLYEQYF
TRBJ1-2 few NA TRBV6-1 TGTGCCAGCAGTGAAGCGGGACGGAGTTCTAACTATGGCTACACCTTC CASSEAGRSSNYGYTF
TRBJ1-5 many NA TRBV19 TGTGCCAGTAGCGTCCGGGGTAGCCATCAGCCCCAGCATTTT CASSVRGSHQPQHF
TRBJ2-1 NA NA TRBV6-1 TGTGCCAGCAGTGTTAGGGCGTCTTCTGAGCAGTTCTTC CASSVRASSEQFF
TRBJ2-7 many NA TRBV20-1 TGCAGTGCTAGTAGACAAGTAAAGGCCCGGGAGCAGTACTTC CSASRQVKAREQYF
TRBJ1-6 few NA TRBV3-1 TGTGCCAGCAGCCTGACCGACAGCTATAATTCACCCCTCCACTTT CASSLTDSYNSPLHF
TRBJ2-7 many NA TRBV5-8 TGTGCCAGCAGCGCGGGTCCTCTCCTCGAGCAGTACTTC CASSAGPLLEQYF
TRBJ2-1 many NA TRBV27 TGTGCCAGCAGTTTTCGCACGGGACCGACACCCTACAATGAGCAGTTCTTC CASSFRTGPTPYNEQFF
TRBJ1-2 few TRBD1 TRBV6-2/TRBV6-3 TGTGCCAGCAGTTCCGGACTTGGGACAGGGGAAGGCTACACCTTC CASSSGLGTGEGYTF
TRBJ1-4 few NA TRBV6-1 TGTGCCAGCAGTCCCTCTGCAACTAATGAAAAACTGTTTTTT CASSPSATNEKLFF
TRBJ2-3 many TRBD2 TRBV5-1 TGCGCCAGCAGCCACGGACTAGCGGGGATGGATGCAGATACGCAGTATTTT CASSHGLAGMDADTQYF
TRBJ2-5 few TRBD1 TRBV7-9 TGTGCCAGCAGCTTACAGGGGGCCTGGGAGACCCAGTACTTC CASSLQGAWETQYF
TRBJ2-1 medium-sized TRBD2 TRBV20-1 TGCAGTTCTACGCTACTAGCGGGAGGCTCCAATGAGCAGTTCTTC CSSTLLAGGSNEQFF
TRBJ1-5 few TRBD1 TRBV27 TGTGCCAGCAGTCCCCTAGACAGGGTGTATCAGCCCCAGCATTTT CASSPLDRVYQPQHF
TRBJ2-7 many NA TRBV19 TGTGCCAGTAGTAAGGGGGAGTCGTCCTACGAGCAGTACTTC CASSKGESSYEQYF
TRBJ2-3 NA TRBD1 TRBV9 TGTGCCAGCAGCGTAGCTGACAATCCGGGACAGGGCGGTTCCACAGATACGCAGTATTTT CASSVADNPGQGGSTDTQYF
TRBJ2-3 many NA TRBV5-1 TGCGCCAGCAGCTTTGAGCGCCGCACAGATACGCAGTATTTT CASSFERRTDTQYF
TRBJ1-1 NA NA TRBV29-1 TGCAGCGCTAGACAGTACACTGAAGCTTTCTTT CSARQYTEAFF
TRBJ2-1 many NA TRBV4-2 TGTGCCAGCACTTCTTACAATGAGCAGTTCTTC CASTSYNEQFF
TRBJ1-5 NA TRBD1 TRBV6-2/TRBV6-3 TGTGCCAGCAGTTACGACAGGGCGCAGCCCCAGCATTTT CASSYDRAQPQHF
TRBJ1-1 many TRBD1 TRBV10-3 TGTGCCATCAGTGAGGACAGGGTGAAGAACACTGAAGCTTTCTTT CAISEDRVKNTEAFF
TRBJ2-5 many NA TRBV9 TGTGCCAGCAGTGCCGGGCAAGAGACCCAGTACTTC CASSAGQETQYF
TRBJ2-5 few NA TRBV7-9 TGTGCCAGCAGCTTATCAGTGGGCGGAGAGACCCAGTACTTC CASSLSVGGETQYF
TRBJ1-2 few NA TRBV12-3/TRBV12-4 TGTGCCAGCAGTTTAGAGGGGGTTGATGGCTACACCTTC CASSLEGVDGYTF
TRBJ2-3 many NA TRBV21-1 TGTGCCAGCAGCATACCCCTGGACAGGCCAAGTTATTTGCTTCGCACAGATACGCAGTATTTT CASSIPLDRPSYLLRTDTQYF
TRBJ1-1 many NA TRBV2 TGTGCCAGCAGTGAAGCGGGCCGGGGGGGTTTCTTT CASSEAGRGGFF
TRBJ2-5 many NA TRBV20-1 TGCAGTGCTAGCCATCACCAGGAGACCCAGTACTTC CSASHHQETQYF
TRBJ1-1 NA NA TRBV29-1 TGCAGCGTCCACAGGGCGAACACTGAAGCTTTCTTT CSVHRANTEAFF
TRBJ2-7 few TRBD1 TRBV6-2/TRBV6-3 TGTGCCAGCAGTTACAGTTCCCCGGGACAGGGTAACGAGCAGTACTTC CASSYSSPGQGNEQYF
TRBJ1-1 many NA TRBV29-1 TGCAGCTTCTTTGGACTCTTACCGAGACGGGGTTTAAACACTGAAGCTTTCTTT CSFFGLLPRRGLNTEAFF
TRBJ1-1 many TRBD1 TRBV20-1 TGCAGTGTTTCGGGACAGGGAGAAACTGAAGCTTTCTTT CSVSGQGETEAFF
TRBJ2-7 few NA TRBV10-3 TGTGCCACATCGGGGAATGGGTACGAGCAGTACTTC CATSGNGYEQYF
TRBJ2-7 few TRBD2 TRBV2 TGTGCCAGCAGTGAACTAGGCGGGGGACTCGAGCAGTACTTC CASSELGGGLEQYF
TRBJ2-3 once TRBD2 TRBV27 TGTGCCAGCAGTTCCCCTGATGCTAGCGGTCTAGATACGCAGTATTTT CASSSPDASGLDTQYF
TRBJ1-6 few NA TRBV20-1 TGCAGTGCTAAGGAGCTGGGTAGTTCACCCCTCCACTTT CSAKELGSSPLHF
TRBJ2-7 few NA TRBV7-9 TGTGCCAGCAGCAGAGGGGGGGTAACCTACGAGCAGTACTTC CASSRGGVTYEQYF
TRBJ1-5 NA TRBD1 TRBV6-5 TGTGCCAGCAGTACGACAGGGGGGGGGAATCAGCCCCAGCATTTT CASSTTGGGNQPQHF
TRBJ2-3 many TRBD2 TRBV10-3 TGTGCCATCAGTGGACTAGCGGGGTTAAAAGCAGATACGCAGTATTTT CAISGLAGLKADTQYF
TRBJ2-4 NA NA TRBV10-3 TGTGCCATCAGTGAGCAAGGGGGTGACATTCAGTACTTC CAISEQGGDIQYF
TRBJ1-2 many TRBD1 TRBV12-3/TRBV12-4 TGTGCCAGCAGTCTCACAGGGGGCTATGGCTACACCTTC CASSLTGGYGYTF
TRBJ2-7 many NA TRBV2 TGTGCCAGCAGTGAGGTGCAGGGCGAGCAGTACTTC CASSEVQGEQYF
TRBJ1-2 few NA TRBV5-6 TGTGCCAGCAGCTTGGGAGCGGGCTACACCTTC CASSLGAGYTF
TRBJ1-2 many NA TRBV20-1 TGCAGTGCTAGAGAAAACAGGGCGGACTATGGCTACACCTTC CSARENRADYGYTF
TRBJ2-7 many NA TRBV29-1 TGCAGCGTTGAAAGCCTCAAAGAACAGGGAGACTACGAGCAGTACTTC CSVESLKEQGDYEQYF
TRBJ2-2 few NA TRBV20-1 TGCAGTGCTAGATTAGCCGGGGAGCTGTTTTTT CSARLAGELFF
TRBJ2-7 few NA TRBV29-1 TGCAGCGTTGAAGTCCGGGGGAACTACGAGCAGTACTTC CSVEVRGNYEQYF
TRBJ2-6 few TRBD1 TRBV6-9 TGTGCCAGCGATCCCCGACAGGGAAGATCAATGGCTGGGGCCAACGTCCTGACTTTC CASDPRQGRSMAGANVLTF
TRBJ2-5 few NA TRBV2 TGTGCCAGCAAAAGGGTTGAGACCCAGTACTTC CASKRVETQYF
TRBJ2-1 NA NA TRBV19 TGTGCCAGTAGTTTCGCCTCACTCGGGACGCCGAGCTCCTACAATGAGCAGTTCTTC CASSFASLGTPSSYNEQFF
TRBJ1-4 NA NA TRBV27 TGTGCCAGCAGTAAGAGACAAACTAATGAAAAACTGTTTTTT CASSKRQTNEKLFF
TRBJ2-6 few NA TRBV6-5 TGTGCCAGCAGACCCACAGGGCTCTCTGGGGCCAACGTCCTGACTTTC CASRPTGLSGANVLTF
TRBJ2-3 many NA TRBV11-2 TGTGCCAGCAGCCTCTCCGCAGATACGCAGTATTTT CASSLSADTQYF
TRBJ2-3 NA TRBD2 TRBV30 TGTGCCTGGGAAATAGCGGGAGGGCCGGATACAGATACGCAGTATTTT CAWEIAGGPDTDTQYF
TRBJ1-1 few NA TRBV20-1 TGCAGTGCTCCGACAGATACCACTGAAGCTTTCTTT CSAPTDTTEAFF
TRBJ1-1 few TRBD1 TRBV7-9 TGTGCCAGCAGCCACGGACAGGGCACTGAAGCTTTCTTT CASSHGQGTEAFF
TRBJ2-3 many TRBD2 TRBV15 TGTGCCACCAGCAGTCCAGCTCCCCTAGCGGGAGTCTTAGATACGCAGTATTTT CATSSPAPLAGVLDTQYF